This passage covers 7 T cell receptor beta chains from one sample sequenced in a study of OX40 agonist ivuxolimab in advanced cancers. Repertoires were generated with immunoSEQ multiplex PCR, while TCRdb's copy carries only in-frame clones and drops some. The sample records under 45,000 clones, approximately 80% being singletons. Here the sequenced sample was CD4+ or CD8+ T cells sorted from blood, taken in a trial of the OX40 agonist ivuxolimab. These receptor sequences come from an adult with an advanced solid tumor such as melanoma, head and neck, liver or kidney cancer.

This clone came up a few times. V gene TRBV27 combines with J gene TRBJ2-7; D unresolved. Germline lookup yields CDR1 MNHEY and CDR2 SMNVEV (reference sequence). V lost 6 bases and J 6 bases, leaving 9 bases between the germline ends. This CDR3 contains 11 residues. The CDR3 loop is CASRYGGEQYF. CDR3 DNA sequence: TGTGCCAGCAGGTATGGTGGCGAGCAGTACTTC.

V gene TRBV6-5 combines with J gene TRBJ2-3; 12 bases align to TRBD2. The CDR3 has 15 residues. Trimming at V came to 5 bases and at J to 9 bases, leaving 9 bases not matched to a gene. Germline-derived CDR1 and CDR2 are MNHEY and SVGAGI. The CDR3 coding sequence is TGTGCCAGCAGTCTCCCAACTAGCGGGAGGCCGACGCAGTATTTT. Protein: CASSLPTSGRPTQYF.

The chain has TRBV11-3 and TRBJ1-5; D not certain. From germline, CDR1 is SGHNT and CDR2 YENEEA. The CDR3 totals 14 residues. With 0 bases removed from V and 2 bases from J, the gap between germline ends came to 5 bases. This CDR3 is CASSLDGGNQPQHF. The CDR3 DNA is TGTGCCAGCAGCTTAGACGGAGGCAATCAGCCCCAGCATTTT.

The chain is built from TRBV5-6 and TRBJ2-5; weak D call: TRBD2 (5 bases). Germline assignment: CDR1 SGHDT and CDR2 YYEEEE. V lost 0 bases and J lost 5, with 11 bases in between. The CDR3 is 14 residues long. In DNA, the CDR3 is TGTGCCAGCAGCTTGGCTGGGCGGAGGGAGACCCAGTACTTC. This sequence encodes CASSLAGRRETQYF.

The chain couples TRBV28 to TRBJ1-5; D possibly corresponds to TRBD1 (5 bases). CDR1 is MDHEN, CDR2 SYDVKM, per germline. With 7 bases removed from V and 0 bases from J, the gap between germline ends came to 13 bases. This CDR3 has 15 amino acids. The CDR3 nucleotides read TGTGCCAGCACCGGAGGGACTCCTAGCAATCAGCCCCAGCATTTT. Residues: CASTGGTPSNQPQHF.

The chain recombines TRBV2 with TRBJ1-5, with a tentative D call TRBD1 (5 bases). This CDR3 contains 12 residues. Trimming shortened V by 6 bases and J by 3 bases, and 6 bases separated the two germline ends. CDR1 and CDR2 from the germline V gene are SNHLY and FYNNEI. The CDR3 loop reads CASRGVNQPQHF. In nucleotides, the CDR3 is TGTGCCAGCAGAGGGGTCAATCAGCCCCAGCATTTT.

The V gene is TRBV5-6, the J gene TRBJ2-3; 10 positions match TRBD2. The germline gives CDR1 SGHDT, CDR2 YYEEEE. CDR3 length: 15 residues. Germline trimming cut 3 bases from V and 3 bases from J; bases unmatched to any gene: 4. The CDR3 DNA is TGTGCCAGCAGCTCGACTAGCGGGCTGACAGATACGCAGTATTTT. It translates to CASSSTSGLTDTQYF. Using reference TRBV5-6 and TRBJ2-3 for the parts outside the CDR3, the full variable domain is DAGVTQSPTHLIKTRGQQVTLRCSPKSGHDTVSWYQQALGQGPQFIFQYYEEEERQRGNFPDRFSGHQFPNYSSELNVNALLLGDSALYLCASSSTSGLTDTQYFGPGTRLTVL.